Listed below are T cell receptor beta chains from one sample, sequenced in a study of tumor and adjacent non-tumor tissue in lung cancer. TCRdb re-called the multiplex PCR reads with MiXCR, one entry per CDR3 protein. This table has 100,000 to 120,000 distinct CDR3 sequences, 84% appearing once. Sequencing was carried out using lung tumor tissue. These receptors all stem from a man aged 65 to 85 with non-small cell lung cancer. Each CDR3 is given with its conserved first and last residue. The D gene is left open where the match is weak. Clone size is given for some rows only: seen once, a few or many times, or a class if the clone is expanded.

D,V,size,length,J,CDR3,DNA
-,TRBV29-1,many,14,TRBJ2-7,CSVLRGQALDEQYF,TGCAGCGTTCTCAGAGGGCAGGCGTTGGACGAGCAGTACTTC
-,TRBV7-9,-,12,TRBJ1-5,CANSPSNQPPHF,TGTGCCAACAGCCCTTCCAATCAGCCCCCGCATTTT
-,TRBV5-4,-,15,TRBJ2-1,CARSFEGSVGNERFF,TGTGCCAGGAGCTTTGAGGGCAGTGTGGGGAATGAGCGGTTCTTC
-,TRBV5-4,-,16,TRBJ2-3,CARSFKVAASTDTQYF,TGTGCCAGGAGCTTCAAAGTAGCGGCTAGCACAGATACGCAGTATTTT
-,TRBV10-3,-,14,TRBJ2-7,CAISKRVSSYEQYF,TGTGCCATCAGTAAGAGGGTCAGCTCCTACGAGCAATACTTC
-,TRBV29-1,-,14,TRBJ2-2,CSADVVGGTGELLF,TGCAGTGCTGACGTAGTGGGGGGCACCGGGGAGCTGTTATTT
-,TRBV12-3/TRBV12-4,-,15,TRBJ2-7,CPSSTSTGRPYEQYF,TGTCCAAGCAGTACCTCGACGGGAAGACCCTACGAGCAGTACTTC
-,TRBV11-1,-,14,TRBJ2-7,CASSLSGPTYEWYF,TGTGCCAGCAGCTTAAGCGGGCCCACCTACGAATGGTACTTC
TRBD2,TRBV29-1,-,14,TRBJ2-2,CSVDVAGGTGELFF,TGCAGTGTTGACGTAGCGGGGGGTACCGGGGAGCTGTTTTTT
-,TRBV4-3,-,15,TRBJ2-3,CASSSSIGTANTQYF,TGCGCCAGTAGTTCTAGCATCGGGACGGCAAATACGCAGTATTTT
-,TRBV20-1,-,17,TRBJ2-7,CSARDRVEGSERDEQYF,TGCAGTGCTAGAGATCGGGTAGAGGGTTCCGAAAGGGACGAGCAGTACTTC
-,TRBV12-3/TRBV12-4,-,13,TRBJ2-3,CGSPFPGTDTQYF,TGTGGCAGTCCCTTTCCGGGGACAGATACGCAGTATTTT
-,TRBV12-3/TRBV12-4,-,15,TRBJ1-1,CASSLSGDGGTEAFF,TGTGCCAGCAGTCTCTCGGGGGACGGGGGCACTGAAGCTTTCTTT
TRBD1,TRBV6-1,-,15,TRBJ1-6,CASNGQGTGSLPLHF,TGTGCCAGCAACGGACAGGGAACAGGGTCTTTACCCCTCCACTTT
-,TRBV20-1,many,13,TRBJ2-2,CSAREPSTGELFF,TGCAGTGCTAGAGAGCCGAGCACCGGGGAGCTGTTTTTT
TRBD2,TRBV20-1,-,16,TRBJ2-3,CSAHRASGGLTVTQYF,TGCAGTGCTCACCGGGCTAGCGGGGGCCTCACAGTTACACAGTATTTT
TRBD1,TRBV20-1,-,17,TRBJ1-5,CSASRGQLTLGNQPQHF,TGCAGTGCTAGCAGGGGGCAGCTGACTTTGGGCAATCAGCCCCAGCATTTT
-,TRBV6-6,-,14,TRBJ2-7,CASVAGSSSYEQYF,TGTGCCAGCGTTGCAGGGAGTAGCTCCTACGAGCAGTACTTC
-,TRBV12-3/TRBV12-4,-,13,TRBJ1-1,CASSIRDTQKTFF,TGTGCCAGTAGTATTCGGGACACACAGAAAACTTTCTTT
-,TRBV12-3/TRBV12-4,-,12,TRBJ1-2,CTSSFAHDLFGF,TGTACCAGCAGTTTCGCCCATGACTTATTTGGCTTC
-,TRBV12-3/TRBV12-4,once,13,TRBJ2-7,CANSRTRGVEQYF,TGTGCCAACAGTCGGACAAGGGGCGTAGAGCAATACTTC
TRBD1,TRBV5-4,-,20,TRBJ2-3,CASSLSMWTGDTTSTNAQYF,TGTGCCAGCAGCTTGTCTATGTGGACAGGGGACACTACTAGCACAAATGCGCAGTATTTT
TRBD1,TRBV6-1,-,12,TRBJ1-2,CACSGMDREKTF,TGTGCCTGCAGTGGGATGGACAGGGAGAAAACCTTC
TRBD1,TRBV5-1,many,16,TRBJ2-5,CASSWRTGQLQETQYF,TGCGCCAGCAGCTGGCGAACGGGACAGCTACAAGAGACCCAGTACTTC
TRBD2,TRBV29-1,-,14,TRBJ2-1,CIVGIAGCYNEQFF,TGCATCGTCGGAATAGCGGGATGCTACAATGAGCAGTTCTTC
-,TRBV5-6,-,16,TRBJ2-1,CASSSGFQGSYNEQFF,TGTGCCAGCAGCTCGGGATTCCAGGGTTCCTACAATGAGCAGTTTTTC
-,TRBV20-1,-,13,TRBJ1-2,CSARVGVTHGYTF,TGCAGTGCTAGAGTTGGAGTTACTCATGGCTACACGTTC
TRBD1,TRBV11-1,-,15,TRBJ2-5,CLSSPRDRVFETQYF,TGTCTCAGCAGCCCCCGGGACAGGGTTTTTGAGACCCAGTACTTC
-,TRBV11-2,-,16,TRBJ2-7,CASSPPAGIPTYEQYF,TGTGCCAGCAGCCCCCCCGCCGGAATACCAACGTACGAGCAGTACTTC
-,TRBV28,-,14,TRBJ2-3,CTSSFAGTTDTQYF,TGTACCAGCAGTTTTGCGGGAACCACAGATACGCAATATTTT
TRBD1,TRBV6-1,-,18,TRBJ2-5,CASSRLNAGTGGHETQYF,TGTGCCAGCAGTCGACTCAACGCCGGGACAGGGGGACATGAGACCCAGTACTTC
-,TRBV6-5,-,15,TRBJ2-5,CASSYIGLGTVTQYF,TGCGCCAGCAGTTATATCGGTCTGGGAACAGTAACCCAGTACTTC
-,TRBV24-1,-,13,TRBJ2-1,CATTEGSYYEQFF,TGTGCCACCACCGAGGGCTCCTACTATGAGCAGTTCTTC
-,TRBV5-4,-,13,TRBJ1-4,CVSSLEMDEILFF,TGTGTCAGCAGCTTGGAGATGGATGAAATACTGTTTTTT
TRBD1,TRBV6-2/TRBV6-3,-,16,TRBJ2-2,CASSYGQGADTEELFF,TGTGCCAGCAGTTATGGACAGGGGGCAGACACAGAGGAGCTGTTTTTT
-,TRBV28,-,14,TRBJ2-7,CVSSLGAGLREHYF,TGTGTCAGCAGTTTGGGGGCAGGGCTCCGGGAGCACTACTTC
-,TRBV25-1,many,15,TRBJ2-7,CASSEFGNQNYEQYF,TGTGCCAGCAGTGAATTCGGCAACCAGAACTACGAGCAGTACTTC
TRBD2,TRBV6-5,-,16,TRBJ2-7,CASGPAGAGETYEQYF,TGTGCCAGCGGTCCTGCGGGAGCGGGGGAAACCTACGAGCAGTACTTC
-,TRBV10-3,-,16,TRBJ2-1,CAVNDGEGRPYNEQFF,TGTGCCGTCAATGACGGAGAGGGGCGTCCCTACAATGAGCAGTTCTTC
-,TRBV11-2,-,14,TRBJ2-2,CASSLDSQSGKLFF,TGTGCCAGCAGCCTGGATAGTCAGTCCGGGAAGTTGTTTTTT
-,TRBV6-1,many,15,TRBJ2-1,CASSQLVGSYNEQFF,TGTGCCAGCAGTCAACTAGTGGGATCCTACAATGAGCAGTTCTTC
TRBD1,TRBV20-1,-,13,TRBJ1-6,CNTAGGGDSPLHF,TGCAATACCGCAGGGGGGGGTGATTCACCCCTCCACTTT
TRBD1,TRBV11-2,few,15,TRBJ2-1,CASSLVGTGDNEQFF,TGTGCCAGCAGCTTAGTTGGGACAGGGGACAATGAGCAGTTCTTC
-,TRBV6-6,-,11,TRBJ2-7,CASTRFHKQYF,TGTGCCAGCACAAGGTTCCACAAGCAATACTTC
-,TRBV10-1,-,14,TRBJ1-4,CASSESMEGEKLFF,TGCGCCAGCAGTGAGTCCATGGAGGGTGAAAAACTGTTTTTT